This T cell receptor (beta chain) came from a study of beta chain features in type 1 diabetes listed by TCRdb under 2018. Describing the broader study: Patients and healthy donors did not differ in mean age, gender distribution, total cell number or subset yield. Across all samples, some 110,000,000 sorted cells were examined, and cell number per subset correlated strongly with RNA yield. The study compared the TCRB repertoires of sorted circulating CD4+ T cell subsets in recently diagnosed type 1 diabetes patients with those in matched healthy donors. Whereas all 30 or so donors provided naive and central memory subsets, regulatory and stem cell-like memory subsets were isolated from just 8 patients and roughly eight healthy donors. Beyond this particular receptor, the publication reports: A moderate but significant shortening of TCRB CDR3 length was observed in type 1 diabetes patients in all four CD4+ subsets. Because cDNA was sequenced instead of genomic DNA, highly expressing activated cells could be over-represented, though the groups showed no difference in activation or CD3 levels. Shorter templates might be favored by PCR, yet because patient and control samples were amplified and corrected together, any such skew would affect both groups equally. The naive, central memory and regulatory TCRB repertoires appeared to resemble one another more closely among patients than among healthy donors. Because the HLA sub-analyses included only small numbers of individuals, any influence of HLA type on TCRB rearrangement was left unresolved. At VDJ recombination sites, type 1 diabetes patients had fewer insertions and more deleted nucleotides, which implies abnormalities in thymic rearrangement.

All of the isolated RNA was reverse transcribed with the High Capacity cDNA Reverse Transcription Kit, so expressed TCRB transcripts were sequenced. Deep immunoSEQ sequencing was applied to naive, central memory and regulatory T cell samples, giving an average of around 3.8 million total reads per sample. Sorted cells were lysed in RLT buffer and RNA was extracted with DNase-treated RNeasy Micro or Mini kits, depending on cell number. To prevent cross-contamination, each cell subset was processed individually, whereas patient and healthy donor samples were processed jointly. The immunoSEQ multiplex PCR was used to amplify TCRB sequences from cDNA, yielding 87-bp fragments that span the CDR3 region. Sequencing of the amplicons was performed on the Illumina HiSeq platform. Concerning the study's data processing: PCR bias was corrected computationally using synthetic template baselines, and reads within Hamming distance 2 were collapsed, with unmergeable singletons discarded. Reads were aligned against IMGT to assign V, D and J genes, CDR3 length and insertions or deletions at six rearrangement sites. Within each subset, clonotype counts were normalized to sorted cell number, and only after that were true diversity and Gini coefficients computed with the tcR R package. The overlap coefficient, calculated on TCRB nucleotide sequences, was used to quantify repertoire sharing. As a proxy for the pre-selection repertoire, out-of-frame TCRB sequences from naive cells were analyzed. The table comes from immuneACCESS by way of TCRdb, which keeps in-frame sequences with V and J called. Part of the clones is missing from these tables; in studies checked, under half for an unresolved V gene and the rest for unknown reasons. V, J and clone size derive from that table, while D and trimming were established from the DNA sequence. Present in this sample are hundreds of thousands of clones, around 15% of which were seen just once. The top ten clones comprise about 0.02% of the sample.

As regards this clone: Its antigen remains undetermined. Per-base quality was not reported, and no clone a single base away is much larger than it.

Each donor gave one peripheral blood draw, averaging around 0.11 L, which was collected into heparinised tubes. Using a panel that included CD45RO, CCR7, CD25, CD127, CD95 and CD27, naive, central memory, regulatory and stem cell-like memory CD4+ T cells were sorted on a BD FACSAria II. A purity above 98% was achieved for all sorted populations. PBMCs were isolated right away by Lymphoprep density gradient centrifugation and were stained directly, without culture. So that batch effects would be minimized, each experiment stained and sorted samples in pairs, pairing one healthy donor with one patient. The sample comprised naive CD4+ T cells from blood. This specimen's cell subset or site label, interpreted: true naive CD4+ T cells. This TCR was sampled from a man younger than 35 with type 1 diabetes.

The CDR3 sequence is CASNGPLTWSYGYTF. The DNA is TGTGCCAGCAACGGGCCATTGACTTGGAGCTATGGCTACACCTTC. The V and J segments used are TRBV9 and TRBJ1-2, with no confidently assigned D gene. As encoded in the germline V gene, CDR1 is SGDLS while CDR2 is YYNGEE. Trimming costs V 6 bases and J 4 bases, and their ends lie 19 bases apart. Spanning cysteine to phenylalanine, the CDR3 consists of 15 amino acids. The kept DNA is CDR3 alone, 45 bases in frame from the first base. Joined to the reference TRBV9 and TRBJ1-2 proteins, this CDR3 gives the full variable domain: DSGVTQTPKHLITATGQRVTLRCSPRSGDLSVYWYQQSLDQGLQFLIQYYNGEERAKGNILERFSAQQFPDLHSELNLSSLELGDSALYFCASNGPLTWSYGYTFGSGTRLTVV.